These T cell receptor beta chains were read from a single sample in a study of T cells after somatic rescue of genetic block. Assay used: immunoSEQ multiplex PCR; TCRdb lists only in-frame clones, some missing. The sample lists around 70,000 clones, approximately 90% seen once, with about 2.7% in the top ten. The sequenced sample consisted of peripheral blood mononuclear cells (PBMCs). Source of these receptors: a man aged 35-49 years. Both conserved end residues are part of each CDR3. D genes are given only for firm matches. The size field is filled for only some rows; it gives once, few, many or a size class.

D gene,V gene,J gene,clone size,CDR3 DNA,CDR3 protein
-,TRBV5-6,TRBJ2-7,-,TGTGCCAGCAGCCATAACCCCTTCTACGAGCAGTACTTC,CASSHNPFYEQYF
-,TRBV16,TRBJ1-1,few,TGTGCCAGCAGCCAAGGGGGGGTTGCATTCTTCACTGAAGCTTTCTTT,CASSQGGVAFFTEAFF
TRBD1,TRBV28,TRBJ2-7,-,TGTGCCAGCAGCGGGACAGGGGGGTTGTCATACGAGCAGTACTTC,CASSGTGGLSYEQYF
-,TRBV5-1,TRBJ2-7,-,TGCGCCAGCAGCTTAGGGGGCTACGAGCAGTACTTC,CASSLGGYEQYF
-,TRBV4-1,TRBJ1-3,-,TGCGCCAGCAGCCCCCTGGAAGCCGGAAACACCATATATTTT,CASSPLEAGNTIYF
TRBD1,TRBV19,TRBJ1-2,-,TGTGCCAGTAGCACACAGGGGGTCCCTAACTATGGCTACACCTTC,CASSTQGVPNYGYTF
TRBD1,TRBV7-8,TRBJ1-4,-,TGTGCCAGCAGACGGGACAGGGGAGATGAAAAACTGTTTTTT,CASRRDRGDEKLFF
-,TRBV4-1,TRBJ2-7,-,TGCGCCAGCAGACCCGTGGGGGCCTACGAGCAGTACTTC,CASRPVGAYEQYF
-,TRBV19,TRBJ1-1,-,TGTGCCAGTAGTATGGACCCGGTCGGGATGAACACTGAAGCTTTCTTT,CASSMDPVGMNTEAFF
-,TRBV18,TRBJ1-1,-,TGTGCCAGCTCCCGGGGTCAGATTTTGAACACTGAAGCTTTCTTT,CASSRGQILNTEAFF
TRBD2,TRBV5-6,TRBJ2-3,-,TGTGCCAGCAGCCCGGGACTAGCGGGGAGCACAGATACGCAGTATTTT,CASSPGLAGSTDTQYF
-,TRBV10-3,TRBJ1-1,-,TGTGCCTCTGGATCTTGGCAAACTGAAGCTTTCTTT,CASGSWQTEAFF
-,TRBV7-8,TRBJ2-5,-,TGTGCCAGCAGCCCAGCGGCCAGACAAGAGACCCAGTACTTC,CASSPAARQETQYF
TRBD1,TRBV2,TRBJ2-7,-,TGTGCCAGCAACGGACAGGGGGGTTCCTACGAGCAGTACTTC,CASNGQGGSYEQYF
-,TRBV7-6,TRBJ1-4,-,TGTGCCAGCAGCTCCCAGATCGGGGGCCCTAATGAAAAACTGTTTTTT,CASSSQIGGPNEKLFF
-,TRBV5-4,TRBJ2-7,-,TGTGCCAGCAGCTTGGACAGTTGGGCGTACGAGCAGTACTTC,CASSLDSWAYEQYF
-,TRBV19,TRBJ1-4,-,TGTGCCAGTATCCCCGGCGAGGGGACAACTAATGAAAAACTGTTTTTT,CASIPGEGTTNEKLFF
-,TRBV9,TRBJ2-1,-,TGTGCCAGCAGCGTAGGACCGAACAATGAGCAGTTCTTC,CASSVGPNNEQFF
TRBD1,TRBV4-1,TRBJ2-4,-,TGCGCCAGCAGCTCCCGGACAGGGTCGACCATTCAGTACTTC,CASSSRTGSTIQYF
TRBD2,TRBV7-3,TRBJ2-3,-,TGTGCCAGCAGCTTAGGAGCGGGGGACACAGATACGCAGTATTTT,CASSLGAGDTDTQYF
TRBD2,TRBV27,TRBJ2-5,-,TGTGCCAGCAGCACCCATAAAGGGACTAGCGGGAGGGAGACCCAGTACTTC,CASSTHKGTSGRETQYF
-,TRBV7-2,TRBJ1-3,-,TGTGCCAGCAGCTTAGATGGGCCGCGAAACACCATATATTTT,CASSLDGPRNTIYF
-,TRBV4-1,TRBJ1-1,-,TGCGCCAGCAGTGGGATTCCGAGGAGGGCTTGGGCTTTCTTT,CASSGIPRRAWAFF
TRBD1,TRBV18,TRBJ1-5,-,TGTGCCAGCTCCCCGAGAGGACAGGGCGGGACTTATAGCAATCAGCCCCAGCATTTT,CASSPRGQGGTYSNQPQHF
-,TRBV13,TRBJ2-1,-,TGTGCCAGCAGCCCGGGACGATACAATGAGCAGTTCTTC,CASSPGRYNEQFF
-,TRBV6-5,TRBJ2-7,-,TGTGCCAGCAGTTACTGGCAGGGCTCCTACGAGCAGTACTTC,CASSYWQGSYEQYF
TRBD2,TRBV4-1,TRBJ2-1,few,TGCGCCAGCGCCCCGACTAGCGGGGGAACCTACAATGAGCAGTTCTTC,CASAPTSGGTYNEQFF
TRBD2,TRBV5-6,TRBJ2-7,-,TGTGCCAGCAGCGCGGGACTAGCGGGGGCCTACGAGCAGTACTTC,CASSAGLAGAYEQYF
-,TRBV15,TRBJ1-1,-,TGTGCCACCAGGGGGGCCCTCAGGGGCACTGAAGCTTTCTTT,CATRGALRGTEAFF
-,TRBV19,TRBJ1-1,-,TGTGCCAGTAGTATGGGACACTTGAACACTGAAGCTTTCTTT,CASSMGHLNTEAFF
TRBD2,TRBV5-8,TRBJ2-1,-,TGTGCCAGCAGCTTCTTATACGGCGGTCTAGCGGACAATGAGCAGTTCTTC,CASSFLYGGLADNEQFF
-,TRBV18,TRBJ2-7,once,TGTGCCAGCTCACCACCAGTAGACTACGAGCAGTACTTC,CASSPPVDYEQYF
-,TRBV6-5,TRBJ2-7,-,TGTGCCAGCAGTTACTCGAGTTCCTACGAGCAGTACTTC,CASSYSSSYEQYF
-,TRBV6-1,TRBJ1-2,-,TGTGCCAGCAGTGGCGGGGGGGGCTATGGCTACACCTTC,CASSGGGGYGYTF
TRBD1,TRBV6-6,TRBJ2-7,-,TGTGCCAGCAGTTCAGACCACACAGGGGACGAGCAGTACTTC,CASSSDHTGDEQYF
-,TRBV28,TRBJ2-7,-,TGTGCCAGCAGTTTTCCGATAGGTCGTAGCTACGAGCAGTACTTC,CASSFPIGRSYEQYF
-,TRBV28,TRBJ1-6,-,TGTGCCAGCAGTTTGAACGGACAGTTTAATTCACCCCTCCACTTT,CASSLNGQFNSPLHF
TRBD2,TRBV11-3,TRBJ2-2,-,TGTGCCAGCAGCTTAGGGACTAGCGCAAACACCGGGGAGCTGTTTTTT,CASSLGTSANTGELFF
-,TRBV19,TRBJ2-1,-,TGTGCCAGTAGAGCGGGACAAATCTACAATGAGCAGTTCTTC,CASRAGQIYNEQFF
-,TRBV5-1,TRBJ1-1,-,TGCGCCAGCAGCTCCTACTACGGGGCACTGAACACTGAAGCTTTCTTT,CASSSYYGALNTEAFF
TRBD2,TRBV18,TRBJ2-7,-,TGTGCCAGCTCACCCGGCCTTGGACTAGCGGGAGGACACGAGCAGTACTTC,CASSPGLGLAGGHEQYF
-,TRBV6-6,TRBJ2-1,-,TGTGCCAGCAGCTCAAACTCCTACAATGAGCAGTTCTTC,CASSSNSYNEQFF
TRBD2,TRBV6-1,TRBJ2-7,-,TGTGCCAGCAGTGAAGGGCTAGCGGGGGACTACGAGCAGTACTTC,CASSEGLAGDYEQYF
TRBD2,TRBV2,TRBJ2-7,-,TGTGCCAGTGGGGCGGGACTAGCGGTCCCCTGGGAGCAGTACTTC,CASGAGLAVPWEQYF
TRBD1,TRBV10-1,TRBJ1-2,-,TGCGCCAGCCCCGGGACAGACGACAACTATGGCTACACCTTC,CASPGTDDNYGYTF
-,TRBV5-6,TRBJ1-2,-,TGTGCCAGCAGCACAGGGTATGGCTACACCTTC,CASSTGYGYTF
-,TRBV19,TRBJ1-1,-,TGTGCCAGTACCCTCGCGGTGAACACTGAAGCTTTCTTT,CASTLAVNTEAFF
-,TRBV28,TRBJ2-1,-,TGTGCCAGCAGTTTAGGGGGTCGGGGCCAGAGCTCCTACAATGAGCAGTTCTTC,CASSLGGRGQSSYNEQFF
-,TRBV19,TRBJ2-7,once,TGTGCCAGTAGTGCTTCGGGACCCACCGACGAGCAGTACTTC,CASSASGPTDEQYF
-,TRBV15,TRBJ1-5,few,TGTGCCACCAGCAGAGATCCCTCTAGAGCCCAGCATTTT,CATSRDPSRAQHF
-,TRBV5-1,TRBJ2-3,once,TGCGCCAGCAGCTTGGGGCTAGCGCTTAGCACAGATACGCAGTATTTT,CASSLGLALSTDTQYF
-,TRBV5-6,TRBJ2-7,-,TGTGCCAGCAGCCCCTGGTCAGTTCCCTACGAGCAGTACTTC,CASSPWSVPYEQYF
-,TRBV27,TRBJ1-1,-,TGTGCCAGCGCTGAGGGAATGAACACTGAAGCTTTCTTT,CASAEGMNTEAFF